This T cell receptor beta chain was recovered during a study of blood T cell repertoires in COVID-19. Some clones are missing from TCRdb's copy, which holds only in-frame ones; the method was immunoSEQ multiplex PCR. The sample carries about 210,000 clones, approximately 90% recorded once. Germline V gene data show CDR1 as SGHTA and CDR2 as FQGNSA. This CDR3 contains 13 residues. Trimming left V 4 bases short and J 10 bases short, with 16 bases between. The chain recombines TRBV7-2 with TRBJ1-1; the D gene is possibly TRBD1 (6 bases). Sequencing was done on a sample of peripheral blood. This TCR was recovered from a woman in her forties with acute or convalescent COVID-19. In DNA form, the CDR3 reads TGTGCCAGCAGCTCCTCTCAGGGGTTAATAGCTTTCTTT. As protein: CASSSSQGLIAFF. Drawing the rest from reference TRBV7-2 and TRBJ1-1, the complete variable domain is GAGVSQSPSNKVTEKGKDVELRCDPISGHTALYWYRQSLGQGLEFLIYFQGNSAPDKSGLPSDRFSAERTGGSVSTLTIQRTQQEDSAVYLCASSSSQGLIAFFGQGTRLTVV.